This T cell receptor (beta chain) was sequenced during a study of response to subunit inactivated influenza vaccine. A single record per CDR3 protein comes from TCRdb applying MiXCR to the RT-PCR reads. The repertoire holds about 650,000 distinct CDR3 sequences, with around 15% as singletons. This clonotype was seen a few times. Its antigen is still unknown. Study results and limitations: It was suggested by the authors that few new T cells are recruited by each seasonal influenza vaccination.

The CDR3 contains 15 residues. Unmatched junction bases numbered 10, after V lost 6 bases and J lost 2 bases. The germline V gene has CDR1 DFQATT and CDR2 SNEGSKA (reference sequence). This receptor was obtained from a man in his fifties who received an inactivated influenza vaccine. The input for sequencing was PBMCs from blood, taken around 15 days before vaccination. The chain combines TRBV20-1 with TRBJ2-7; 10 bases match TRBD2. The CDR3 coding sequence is TGCAGTGCCCGAAATGTGCTAGCGGGAGCCTACGAGCAGTACTTC. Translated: CSARNVLAGAYEQYF.